A selection of T cell receptor beta chains follows, all from one sample in a study of blood T cell repertoires in COVID-19. Data came from immunoSEQ multiplex PCR; TCRdb stores just in-frame clones and leaves some out. The sample lists about 71,000 clones; 90% were seen once. Sequences were obtained from peripheral blood. These receptors came from a woman younger than 30 with acute or convalescent COVID-19. Both conserved end residues are part of each CDR3. Each record gives: clone size, J gene, V gene, D gene, CDR3 DNA, CDR3 protein. D genes are given only for firm matches. Clone size is stated in some rows and not others, as once, few, many or a class when expanded.

few | TRBJ1-2 | TRBV19 | TRBD1 | TGTGCCAGTAGCCCGAGACAGGGTAACTATGGCTACACCTTC | CASSPRQGNYGYTF
NA | TRBJ2-3 | TRBV18 | TRBD2 | TGTGCCAGCTCTGAAAATAAGCGGGAGCGGGGGACAGATACGCAGTATTTT | CASSENKRERGTDTQYF
NA | TRBJ2-7 | TRBV9 | TRBD1 | TGTGCCAGCAGCTTGGGGACAGGGAGCTCCTACGAGCAGTACTTC | CASSLGTGSSYEQYF
NA | TRBJ1-2 | TRBV5-6 | TRBD1 | TGTGCCAGCAGCCCAGACAGGGAGTATGGCTACACCTTC | CASSPDREYGYTF
NA | TRBJ2-4 | TRBV19 | NA | TGTGCCAGTGGTCGGGGAGACCTAGCCAAAAACATTCAGTACTTC | CASGRGDLAKNIQYF
NA | TRBJ2-1 | TRBV2 | TRBD1 | TGTGCCAGCAACAGGGGGCCTTACAATGAGCAGTTCTTC | CASNRGPYNEQFF
NA | TRBJ1-5 | TRBV19 | NA | TGTGCCAGTAGTATAATTTGGGCTAGCAATCAGCCCCAGCATTTT | CASSIIWASNQPQHF
NA | TRBJ1-6 | TRBV18 | NA | TGTGCCAGCTCATCAGATCAAGATTCACCCCTCCACTTT | CASSSDQDSPLHF
NA | TRBJ2-3 | TRBV4-1 | NA | TGCGCCAGCAGCCAAGATCACAGGGGAGGCGCAGATACGCAGTATTTT | CASSQDHRGGADTQYF
once | TRBJ1-1 | TRBV20-1 | TRBD1 | TGCAGTGCTAGTCACCTAGGGACAGCGAACACTGAAGCTTTCTTT | CSASHLGTANTEAFF
NA | TRBJ1-3 | TRBV2 | TRBD1 | TGTGCCAGCAGCAGCGACAGGGCTGGAAACACCATATATTTT | CASSSDRAGNTIYF
NA | TRBJ1-2 | TRBV4-1 | TRBD1 | TGCGCCAGCAGCCAAGATCAAGGGGGCAACGGCTACACCTTC | CASSQDQGGNGYTF
NA | TRBJ2-7 | TRBV7-2 | NA | TGTGCCAGCAGCCAGGGACTTTTCTCGGGGGACGAGCAGTACTTC | CASSQGLFSGDEQYF
NA | TRBJ2-7 | TRBV18 | NA | TGTGCCAGCTCACCCGGCACCGCGGCGAGGAGGTCCTACGAGCAGTACTTC | CASSPGTAARRSYEQYF
NA | TRBJ2-1 | TRBV2 | TRBD1 | TGTGCCAACAGGGGGCTCAATGAGCAGTTCTTC | CANRGLNEQFF
NA | TRBJ2-1 | TRBV20-1 | NA | TGCAGTGCTAGTTCCCCTAGCCTTCTTGAGCAGTTCTTC | CSASSPSLLEQFF
NA | TRBJ1-3 | TRBV5-8 | NA | TGTGCCAGCAGCTTGGCTGGCCTCTCTGGAAACACCATATATTTT | CASSLAGLSGNTIYF
NA | TRBJ2-7 | TRBV27 | NA | TGTGCCAGCAGTTTAGGTATAACTAGCCGAACCTACGAGCAGTACTTC | CASSLGITSRTYEQYF
NA | TRBJ2-5 | TRBV6-5 | TRBD1 | TGTGCCAGCAGCCGACAGGGGGCACGTTCAGAGACCCAGTACTTC | CASSRQGARSETQYF
NA | TRBJ2-1 | TRBV28 | TRBD1 | TGTGCCAGCGGGGACAGTTCTTTCTACAATGAGCAGTTCTTC | CASGDSSFYNEQFF
NA | TRBJ2-7 | TRBV4-1 | TRBD2 | TGCGCCAGCAGCCAAGATACCACTAGCGGAACCTCCAACGAGCAGTACTTC | CASSQDTTSGTSNEQYF
NA | TRBJ1-4 | TRBV5-6 | NA | TGTGCCAGCAGCTTCATACAGGGCAATGAAAAACTGTTTTTT | CASSFIQGNEKLFF
NA | TRBJ2-1 | TRBV9 | TRBD2 | TGTGCCAGCAGCGTAGGTCGCGGGGGGGAGAATGAGCAGTTCTTC | CASSVGRGGENEQFF
NA | TRBJ1-4 | TRBV30 | TRBD1 | TGTGCCTGGAGTCGGGGGCAGGGGGCGTCCCCGGAAAAACTGTTTTTT | CAWSRGQGASPEKLFF
NA | TRBJ2-3 | TRBV19 | NA | TGTGCCAGTAGTATACGGGAGTGGGGCACAGATACGCAGTATTTT | CASSIREWGTDTQYF
NA | TRBJ1-4 | TRBV6-1 | TRBD1 | TGTGCCAGCAGTGAACCCGGACAGGGAAGGGGTAATGAAAAACTGTTTTTT | CASSEPGQGRGNEKLFF
NA | TRBJ1-3 | TRBV5-4 | TRBD1 | TGTGCCAGCAGCTTGGGGACAGGGCTGGGAAACACCATATATTTT | CASSLGTGLGNTIYF
NA | TRBJ2-3 | TRBV7-2 | TRBD1 | TGTGCCAGCAGCTTGTCACAGGGGGACACAGATACGCAGTATTTT | CASSLSQGDTDTQYF
NA | TRBJ1-5 | TRBV28 | TRBD1 | TGTGCCAGCGCTAGGGACAGGGAGGTCAATCAGCCCCAGCATTTT | CASARDREVNQPQHF
NA | TRBJ2-1 | TRBV6-1 | NA | TGTGCCAGCAGTGAGGCCCCAGGGGGGTCCCTCTGGGGTGAGCAGTTCTTC | CASSEAPGGSLWGEQFF
NA | TRBJ1-2 | TRBV5-1 | NA | TGCGCCAGCAGCCCAGGGTATCGCGCAGAGGGCTACACCTTC | CASSPGYRAEGYTF
NA | TRBJ2-2 | TRBV24-1 | NA | TGTGCCACCAGTGATACCGGGGACACAACGAACACCGGGGAGCTGTTTTTT | CATSDTGDTTNTGELFF
NA | TRBJ1-2 | TRBV5-4 | TRBD1 | TGTGCCAGCAGCTTGGAACAGGGGCACTATGGCTACACCTTC | CASSLEQGHYGYTF
once | TRBJ2-7 | TRBV15 | NA | TGTGCCACCAGCAGAGACAGGGTGGGTACCTACGAGCAGTACTTC | CATSRDRVGTYEQYF
NA | TRBJ1-5 | TRBV19 | TRBD1 | TGTGCCAGTAGTGGGACAGGCGGCAATCAGCCCCAGCATTTT | CASSGTGGNQPQHF
NA | TRBJ2-1 | TRBV28 | TRBD2 | TGTGCCAGCAGTTTAGGCGGGGGCTCCTACAATGAGCAGTTCTTC | CASSLGGGSYNEQFF
NA | TRBJ2-2 | TRBV5-1 | TRBD2 | TGCGCCAGCAGCTCGACTAGCGGGGGGTCCGGGGAGCTGTTTTTT | CASSSTSGGSGELFF
NA | TRBJ1-1 | TRBV28 | NA | TGTGCCAGCAGTTTGGGGAGGAGGACTGAAGCTTTCTTT | CASSLGRRTEAFF
NA | TRBJ1-2 | TRBV5-1 | TRBD1 | TGCGCCAGCAGCTTTGCAACAGGGGAGTATGGCTACACCTTC | CASSFATGEYGYTF
once | TRBJ1-3 | TRBV29-1 | NA | TGCAGCGTTGAAGTTTGGACAGATTTTTCCTCTGGAAACACCATATATTTT | CSVEVWTDFSSGNTIYF
NA | TRBJ1-2 | TRBV28 | TRBD1 | TGTGCCAGCAGCCGAGGACAGGGCGCTTCGATGATCAATGGCTACACCTTC | CASSRGQGASMINGYTF